This record looks at one T cell receptor beta chain sequence and its context. The CDR3 is 16 residues long. V lost 4 bases and J lost 2; bases outside the gene matches: 7. Germline V gene sequence: CDR1 SGHRS, CDR2 YFSETQ. These data are taken from a study of control samples from healthy donors and cancer patients. Libraries were prepared by immunoSEQ multiplex PCR; TCRdb keeps only in-frame clonotypes and omits some of them. The table records roughly 120,000 clones, around 89% of them present only once. The chain couples TRBV5-1 to TRBJ2-5; 11 positions match TRBD2. This receptor was identified in a man aged 45-65 years in good health. Sequenced input: blood. This chain's CDR3 is CASSLELAGAQETQYF. CDR3 in DNA: TGCGCCAGCAGCCTTGAACTAGCGGGGGCACAAGAGACCCAGTACTTC.